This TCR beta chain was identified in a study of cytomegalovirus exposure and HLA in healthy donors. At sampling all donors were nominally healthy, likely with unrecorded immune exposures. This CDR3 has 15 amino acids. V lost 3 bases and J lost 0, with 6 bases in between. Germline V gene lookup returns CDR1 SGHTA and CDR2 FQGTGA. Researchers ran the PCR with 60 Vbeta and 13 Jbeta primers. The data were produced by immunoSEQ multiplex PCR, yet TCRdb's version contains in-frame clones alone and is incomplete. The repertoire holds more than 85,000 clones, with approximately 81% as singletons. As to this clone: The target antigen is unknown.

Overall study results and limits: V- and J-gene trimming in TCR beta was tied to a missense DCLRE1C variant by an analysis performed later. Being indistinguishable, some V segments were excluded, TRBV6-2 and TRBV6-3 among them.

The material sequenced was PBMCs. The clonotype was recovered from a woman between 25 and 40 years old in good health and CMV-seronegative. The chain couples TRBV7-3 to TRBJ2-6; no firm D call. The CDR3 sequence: CASSFPVSGANVLTF. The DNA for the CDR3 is TGTGCCAGCAGCTTCCCAGTCTCTGGGGCCAACGTCCTGACTTTC.